This TCR beta chain was identified during a study of shared clonotypes between healthy human individuals. Study at large: There were three CD4 naive, three CD4 memory, two CD8 naive and one CD8 memory plates per donor.

The donors were adults (healthy and HIV-negative) with no recent acute infections or vaccinations. The CDR3 is 14 amino acids. The germline CDR1 and CDR2 sequences are SNHLY and FYNNEI. V lost 5 bases, J lost 4 bases, and 11 bases lay in between. Deep-level assay runs were performed. Each subset's genomic DNA was split evenly across several immunoSEQ plates. Method: immunoSEQ multiplex PCR; TCRdb's copy keeps in-frame clones and lacks some. The sample lists a few million clones; under 97% were seen once. Material: naive CD4+ T cells sorted from blood. The subset here: CD45RA+ positively selected. The chain is built from TRBV2 and TRBJ2-2; D is perhaps TRBD1 (6 bases). This receptor was obtained from a man younger than 30 in good health. The CDR3 is CASSSGVGTGELFF. The CDR3 DNA reads TGTGCCAGCAGTTCAGGGGTTGGCACCGGGGAGCTGTTTTTT.